The sequence of this T cell receptor (beta chain) was determined in a study of vaccination and CD4 T cells after COVID-19. At the level of the study: Across the group, participants received two doses of either BNT162b2 or mRNA-1273 vaccine. Post-vaccination samples were procured at a median of around 72 days following dose two (range 14 to 241). From HCoV-229E, HCoV-OC43, HCoV-NL63 and SARS-CoV-2, overlapping spike peptides were used to stimulate the cells.

Turning to this clonotype: Antigen unknown.

The treatment: roughly nine-day PBMC culture with coronavirus spike peptide pools or control peptides (ViraFEST assay). Using peptide pools, antigen-specific T cells were expanded in ViraFEST before TCRs were sequenced. The Oncomine TCR Beta short-read assay was applied to DNA of cultured CD4+ T cells. TCRdb re-called the PCR reads through MiXCR, storing one row per CDR3 protein. Here the sample spans around 20,000 distinct CDR3 sequences, under 55% being singletons. This clonotype was sampled from a human donor who had recovered from COVID-19. The sample in question was CD4+ T cells from blood, cultured in vitro, obtained before SARS-CoV-2 vaccination.

DNA of the CDR3: TGTGCCAGCAGCTTTTATCCTCGGGGGCAATCCTATGGCTACACCTTC. Amino acids: CASSFYPRGQSYGYTF. The V and J genes are TRBV11-2 and TRBJ1-2, with D possibly TRBD1 on 6 matching bases. The ends were cut back, 3 bases at V and 4 bases at J, with 18 bases in the middle. Germline V lookup: CDR1 SGHAT, CDR2 FQNNGV. This CDR3 has 16 residues.